Listed below are T cell receptor beta chains from one sample, sequenced in a study of blood T cells in healthy people across ages. TCRdb processed the 5' RACE reads anew with MiXCR; each CDR3 protein has one entry. The sample lists roughly 1,500,000 distinct CDR3 sequences, about 31% occurring once. The sequenced sample consisted of blood. All receptors come from a woman aged 30 to 39 in good health. CDR3s include the opening cysteine and the closing phenylalanine or tryptophan. The order of the fields is J gene, V gene, D gene, clone size, CDR3 length, CDR3 protein, CDR3 DNA. A D gene is named only where the DNA matches it firmly. Clone sizes are given selectively: once, few, many, or a class where the clone is expanded.

j_call: TRBJ2-3; v_call: TRBV5-1; d_call: -; clone_size: few; cdr3_length: 14; cdr3_aa: CASSVQSLTDTQYF; cdr3_nt: TGCGCCAGCAGCGTCCAGAGCCTCACAGATACGCAGTATTTT
j_call: TRBJ2-7; v_call: TRBV3-1; d_call: TRBD1; clone_size: -; cdr3_length: 16; cdr3_aa: CASVGSRQGRSYEQYF; cdr3_nt: TGTGCCAGCGTTGGGTCCCGACAGGGCCGCTCCTACGAGCAGTACTTC
j_call: TRBJ2-7; v_call: TRBV9; d_call: TRBD2; clone_size: few; cdr3_length: 15; cdr3_aa: CASSPKVAGAYEQYF; cdr3_nt: TGTGCCAGCAGCCCCAAGGTAGCGGGAGCCTACGAGCAGTACTTC
j_call: TRBJ2-7; v_call: TRBV2; d_call: -; clone_size: -; cdr3_length: 15; cdr3_aa: CASSAALTSSYEQYF; cdr3_nt: TGTGCCAGCAGTGCGGCTCTAACGAGCTCCTACGAGCAGTACTTC
j_call: TRBJ2-2; v_call: TRBV20-1; d_call: -; clone_size: few; cdr3_length: 13; cdr3_aa: CSARDRGTGELFF; cdr3_nt: TGCAGTGCTAGAGATCGGGGTACCGGGGAGCTGTTTTTT
j_call: TRBJ1-5; v_call: TRBV28; d_call: TRBD1; clone_size: -; cdr3_length: 19; cdr3_aa: CASSLATLLEGAVRQPQHF; cdr3_nt: TGTGCCAGCAGTTTGGCCACGCTCCTCGAGGGGGCTGTTAGGCAGCCCCAGCATTTT
j_call: TRBJ2-5; v_call: TRBV20-1; d_call: -; clone_size: few; cdr3_length: 13; cdr3_aa: CSASVLATKTQYF; cdr3_nt: TGCAGTGCTAGTGTGCTAGCGACAAAGACCCAGTACTTC
j_call: TRBJ2-1; v_call: TRBV20-1; d_call: TRBD2; clone_size: -; cdr3_length: 16; cdr3_aa: CSARDWGTSGRGEQFF; cdr3_nt: TGCAGTGCTAGAGATTGGGGGACTAGCGGGAGGGGTGAGCAGTTCTTC
j_call: TRBJ2-7; v_call: TRBV19; d_call: TRBD1; clone_size: few; cdr3_length: 15; cdr3_aa: CASIAFGDRLYEQYF; cdr3_nt: TGTGCCAGTATAGCGTTTGGGGACAGGCTCTACGAGCAGTACTTC
j_call: TRBJ2-1; v_call: TRBV20-1; d_call: TRBD2; clone_size: -; cdr3_length: 14; cdr3_aa: CSAETTSEGNEQFF; cdr3_nt: TGCAGTGCCGAAACGACTAGCGAAGGCAATGAGCAGTTCTTC
j_call: TRBJ2-4; v_call: TRBV28; d_call: -; clone_size: -; cdr3_length: 12; cdr3_aa: CASSETVNIQYF; cdr3_nt: TGTGCCAGCAGTGAGACTGTAAACATTCAGTACTTC
j_call: TRBJ1-1; v_call: TRBV3-1; d_call: -; clone_size: few; cdr3_length: 14; cdr3_aa: CASSSGLKNTEAFF; cdr3_nt: TGTGCCAGCAGCTCCGGACTGAAGAACACTGAAGCTTTCTTT
j_call: TRBJ2-5; v_call: TRBV29-1; d_call: TRBD2; clone_size: -; cdr3_length: 13; cdr3_aa: CSCQRERYNEQYF; cdr3_nt: TGCAGTTGCCAGCGGGAGAGATACAATGAGCAGTACTTC
j_call: TRBJ2-7; v_call: TRBV30; d_call: -; clone_size: -; cdr3_length: 12; cdr3_aa: CAWRPRAYEQYF; cdr3_nt: TGTGCCTGGAGGCCCAGGGCCTATGAGCAGTACTTC
j_call: TRBJ2-1; v_call: TRBV5-6; d_call: -; clone_size: -; cdr3_length: 16; cdr3_aa: CASSSDLAARYNEQFF; cdr3_nt: TGTGCCAGCAGCTCTGACTTAGCGGCCCGCTACAATGAGCAGTTCTTC
j_call: TRBJ2-7; v_call: TRBV27; d_call: -; clone_size: -; cdr3_length: 14; cdr3_aa: CASRSFGTYYEQYF; cdr3_nt: TGTGCCAGCAGATCCTTCGGGACATACTACGAGCAGTACTTC
j_call: TRBJ1-1; v_call: TRBV7-3; d_call: TRBD1; clone_size: few; cdr3_length: 16; cdr3_aa: CASSLIEGQANTEAFF; cdr3_nt: TGTGCCAGCAGCTTAATAGAAGGACAGGCGAACACTGAAGCTTTCTTT
j_call: TRBJ2-6; v_call: TRBV11-2; d_call: -; clone_size: -; cdr3_length: 15; cdr3_aa: CASSLARSGANVLTF; cdr3_nt: TGTGCCAGCAGCTTAGCGCGCTCTGGGGCCAACGTCCTGACTTTC
j_call: TRBJ2-3; v_call: TRBV28; d_call: TRBD2; clone_size: -; cdr3_length: 16; cdr3_aa: CASSYSSGNWEDTQYF; cdr3_nt: TGTGCCAGCAGTTATTCTAGCGGGAACTGGGAGGATACGCAGTATTTT
j_call: TRBJ2-7; v_call: TRBV3-1; d_call: -; clone_size: once; cdr3_length: 15; cdr3_aa: CASSQDGSGSYEQYF; cdr3_nt: TGTGCCAGCAGCCAAGACGGGAGCGGCTCCTACGAGCAGTACTTC
j_call: TRBJ2-1; v_call: TRBV20-1; d_call: TRBD2; clone_size: -; cdr3_length: 17; cdr3_aa: CSARDLGLADLYNEQIF; cdr3_nt: TGCAGTGCTAGAGATCTAGGGCTAGCGGACCTCTACAATGAGCAGATCTTC
j_call: TRBJ2-2; v_call: TRBV29-1; d_call: -; clone_size: -; cdr3_length: 12; cdr3_aa: CSVVPGGGELFF; cdr3_nt: TGCAGCGTTGTTCCCGGGGGCGGGGAGCTGTTTTTT
j_call: TRBJ1-2; v_call: TRBV10-3; d_call: TRBD1; clone_size: -; cdr3_length: 18; cdr3_aa: CAISNLDRASGSINGYTF; cdr3_nt: TGTGCCATCAGCAACTTGGACAGGGCGTCAGGGTCCATTAATGGCTACACCTTC
j_call: TRBJ1-2; v_call: TRBV7-9; d_call: -; clone_size: few; cdr3_length: 15; cdr3_aa: CASSLNTLGYGGYTF; cdr3_nt: TGTGCCAGCAGCTTAAACACCTTAGGCTATGGCGGCTACACCTTC
j_call: TRBJ2-6; v_call: TRBV10-2; d_call: -; clone_size: -; cdr3_length: 15; cdr3_aa: CASSSGSGGTNVLTF; cdr3_nt: TGCGCCAGCAGTAGTGGATCGGGCGGGACCAACGTCCTGACTTTC
j_call: TRBJ1-1; v_call: TRBV4-1; d_call: -; clone_size: -; cdr3_length: 16; cdr3_aa: CASSQNPQGITTEAFF; cdr3_nt: TGCGCCAGCAGCCAAAACCCACAAGGTATTACCACTGAAGCTTTCTTT
j_call: TRBJ1-2; v_call: TRBV28; d_call: -; clone_size: -; cdr3_length: 16; cdr3_aa: CASKFPGREQGYGYTF; cdr3_nt: TGTGCCAGCAAGTTTCCGGGCAGGGAGCAGGGCTATGGCTACACCTTC
j_call: TRBJ2-3; v_call: TRBV5-1; d_call: -; clone_size: few; cdr3_length: 14; cdr3_aa: CASSSQGSGDTQYF; cdr3_nt: TGCGCCAGCAGTTCTCAGGGGTCAGGAGATACGCAGTATTTT
j_call: TRBJ1-3; v_call: TRBV5-1; d_call: -; clone_size: -; cdr3_length: 16; cdr3_aa: CASSSDQAGSGNTIYF; cdr3_nt: TGCGCCAGCAGCTCGGACCAGGCGGGCTCTGGAAACACCATATATTTT
j_call: TRBJ2-1; v_call: TRBV29-1; d_call: TRBD2; clone_size: few; cdr3_length: 15; cdr3_aa: CSVARTSGSGDEQFF; cdr3_nt: TGCAGCGTGGCACGGACTAGCGGGAGTGGGGATGAGCAGTTCTTC
j_call: TRBJ2-3; v_call: TRBV12-3/TRBV12-4; d_call: -; clone_size: -; cdr3_length: 16; cdr3_aa: CASHPRGRLTADTEYF; cdr3_nt: TGTGCCAGCCATCCAAGGGGGAGACTGACTGCAGATACGGAGTATTTT
j_call: TRBJ2-1; v_call: TRBV5-1; d_call: -; clone_size: -; cdr3_length: 15; cdr3_aa: CASSLMLVKGNEQFF; cdr3_nt: TGCGCCAGCAGCTTGATGCTAGTGAAGGGCAATGAGCAGTTCTTC
j_call: TRBJ2-5; v_call: TRBV5-1; d_call: -; clone_size: few; cdr3_length: 15; cdr3_aa: CASSLGFHGEETQYF; cdr3_nt: TGCGCCAGCAGCTTGGGGTTCCACGGGGAAGAGACCCAGTACTTC
j_call: TRBJ1-1; v_call: TRBV5-5; d_call: TRBD1; clone_size: -; cdr3_length: 16; cdr3_aa: CASEPGQAIKNTEAFF; cdr3_nt: TGTGCCAGCGAACCGGGACAGGCGATTAAGAACACTGAAGCTTTCTTT
j_call: TRBJ2-7; v_call: TRBV9; d_call: -; clone_size: few; cdr3_length: 15; cdr3_aa: CASSVEASASYEQYF; cdr3_nt: TGTGCCAGCAGCGTAGAAGCTAGCGCCTCCTACGAGCAGTACTTC
j_call: TRBJ2-3; v_call: TRBV20-1; d_call: -; clone_size: -; cdr3_length: 17; cdr3_aa: CSARPLVGGPRFAAQYF; cdr3_nt: TGCAGTGCTAGGCCCTTGGTGGGGGGTCCTCGGTTTGCCGCGCAGTATTTT
j_call: TRBJ1-1; v_call: TRBV12-3/TRBV12-4; d_call: -; clone_size: -; cdr3_length: 12; cdr3_aa: CASSLGLGEAFF; cdr3_nt: TGTGCCAGCAGTTTAGGTCTGGGGGAAGCTTTCTTT
j_call: TRBJ1-2; v_call: TRBV6-4; d_call: TRBD1; clone_size: few; cdr3_length: 15; cdr3_aa: CASRPGQGVNYGYTF; cdr3_nt: TGTGCCAGCAGACCCGGACAGGGGGTTAACTATGGCTACACCTTC
j_call: TRBJ1-2; v_call: TRBV4-1; d_call: TRBD1; clone_size: -; cdr3_length: 16; cdr3_aa: CASSQPRQGAKYGYTF; cdr3_nt: TGCGCCAGCAGCCAGCCCAGACAGGGGGCGAAGTATGGCTACACCTTC
j_call: TRBJ2-1; v_call: TRBV15; d_call: -; clone_size: few; cdr3_length: 13; cdr3_aa: CATSSSRQYEQFF; cdr3_nt: TGTGCCACCAGCAGTTCTCGGCAATATGAGCAGTTCTTC
j_call: TRBJ2-7; v_call: TRBV3-1; d_call: -; clone_size: -; cdr3_length: 14; cdr3_aa: CASSQDNSSYEQYF; cdr3_nt: TGTGCCAGCAGCCAAGATAACAGTTCCTACGAGCAGTACTTC
j_call: TRBJ2-3; v_call: TRBV2; d_call: -; clone_size: -; cdr3_length: 14; cdr3_aa: CASTVTGLEVRQYF; cdr3_nt: TGTGCCAGCACCGTGACAGGACTCGAGGTTAGACAGTATTTT
j_call: TRBJ2-3; v_call: TRBV4-1; d_call: TRBD1; clone_size: many; cdr3_length: 15; cdr3_aa: CASSQGQGAGDTQYF; cdr3_nt: TGCGCCAGCAGCCAAGGTCAGGGGGCCGGAGATACGCAGTATTTT
j_call: TRBJ1-6; v_call: TRBV9; d_call: -; clone_size: -; cdr3_length: 13; cdr3_aa: CASSPRQGSPLHF; cdr3_nt: TGTGCCAGCAGCCCACGCCAGGGTTCACCCCTCCACTTT
j_call: TRBJ2-1; v_call: TRBV27; d_call: -; clone_size: -; cdr3_length: 12; cdr3_aa: CASRTRDNEQFF; cdr3_nt: TGTGCCAGCAGGACCCGGGACAATGAGCAGTTCTTC
j_call: TRBJ1-1; v_call: TRBV9; d_call: TRBD1; clone_size: few; cdr3_length: 18; cdr3_aa: CASSHSPQGTAINTEAFF; cdr3_nt: TGTGCCAGCAGCCATTCCCCCCAGGGGACAGCTATTAACACTGAAGCTTTCTTT
j_call: TRBJ2-3; v_call: TRBV11-2; d_call: -; clone_size: few; cdr3_length: 14; cdr3_aa: CASSFRQNRDTQYF; cdr3_nt: TGTGCCAGCAGCTTTCGACAGAACCGAGATACGCAGTATTTT
j_call: TRBJ1-6; v_call: TRBV3-1; d_call: TRBD1; clone_size: -; cdr3_length: 14; cdr3_aa: CASSQEGTGGNLHF; cdr3_nt: TGTGCCAGCAGCCAAGAAGGGACAGGGGGAAACCTCCACTTT
j_call: TRBJ2-2; v_call: TRBV4-1; d_call: -; clone_size: -; cdr3_length: 17; cdr3_aa: CASSLRGGAGYTGELFF; cdr3_nt: TGCGCCAGCAGCCTTCGAGGGGGAGCCGGCTACACCGGGGAGCTGTTTTTT
j_call: TRBJ2-1; v_call: TRBV3-1; d_call: TRBD1; clone_size: -; cdr3_length: 13; cdr3_aa: CASSSDRGREQFF; cdr3_nt: TGTGCCAGCAGCTCGGACAGGGGGCGTGAGCAGTTCTTC
j_call: TRBJ2-5; v_call: TRBV7-9; d_call: -; clone_size: -; cdr3_length: 13; cdr3_aa: CASSFGSTETQYF; cdr3_nt: TGTGCCAGCAGCTTCGGGAGTACTGAGACCCAGTACTTC
j_call: TRBJ2-3; v_call: TRBV9; d_call: -; clone_size: few; cdr3_length: 15; cdr3_aa: CASSVGGVGTDTQYF; cdr3_nt: TGTGCCAGCAGCGTAGGGGGGGTTGGAACAGATACGCAGTATTTT
j_call: TRBJ1-6; v_call: TRBV7-8; d_call: -; clone_size: -; cdr3_length: 17; cdr3_aa: CASSPSSTPLSDSPLHF; cdr3_nt: TGTGCCAGCAGCCCTAGCTCGACCCCGTTGTCGGATTCACCCCTCCACTTT
j_call: TRBJ1-5; v_call: TRBV4-1; d_call: -; clone_size: many; cdr3_length: 14; cdr3_aa: CASSQEVGAKAQHF; cdr3_nt: TGCGCCAGCAGCCAAGAAGTAGGGGCTAAGGCCCAGCATTTT
j_call: TRBJ2-3; v_call: TRBV29-1; d_call: TRBD2; clone_size: -; cdr3_length: 15; cdr3_aa: CSVVGGLYSTDTQYF; cdr3_nt: TGCAGCGTTGTCGGGGGACTATATAGCACAGATACGCAGTATTTT
j_call: TRBJ2-5; v_call: TRBV20-1; d_call: -; clone_size: -; cdr3_length: 13; cdr3_aa: CSASDWGAGTQYF; cdr3_nt: TGCAGTGCTAGTGATTGGGGGGCCGGGACCCAGTACTTC
j_call: TRBJ2-3; v_call: TRBV7-9; d_call: -; clone_size: -; cdr3_length: 17; cdr3_aa: CASSFLRMPRGTDTQYF; cdr3_nt: TGTGCCAGCAGCTTCCTTAGGATGCCAAGGGGGACAGATACGCAGTATTTT
j_call: TRBJ2-3; v_call: TRBV27; d_call: -; clone_size: -; cdr3_length: 14; cdr3_aa: CASSLWSGVDTQYF; cdr3_nt: TGTGCCAGCAGTTTATGGTCCGGGGTTGATACGCAGTATTTT